Detailed here is one T cell receptor beta chain. This record belongs to a study of PD-L1 blockade in urothelial cancer. Profiling relied on immunoSEQ multiplex PCR, and the TCRdb table lists in-frame clones only, not all of them. The table lists more than 35,000 clones, about a third of them singletons. The source is a man aged 55 to 70 with urothelial cancer. The specimen was tumor tissue, collected before atezolizumab (anti-PD-L1) treatment.

The CDR3 spells CASSQVYDWSEAFF. The CDR3 DNA sequence: TGTGCCAGCAGCCAAGTGTACGATTGGTCTGAAGCTTTCTTT. The chain has TRBV14 and TRBJ1-1; no firm D call. Germline lookup yields CDR1 SGHDN and CDR2 FVKESK. V dropped 1 base and J dropped 6 bases, with 12 bases sitting between them. The CDR3 runs to 14 residues.